Below are 17 T cell receptor beta chains sequenced from a single sample in a study of blood T cell repertoires in COVID-19. Clones were sequenced by immunoSEQ multiplex PCR, and TCRdb holds only the in-frame ones, with some missing. The sample includes 320,000 or so clones, roughly 89% seen only once; the top ten take approximately 5%. The sequencing input was PBMCs or T cells enriched from blood (not recorded which). The source of these receptors is a man aged 55 to 70 who had recovered from COVID-19.

This clone appeared a single time. The chain has TRBV5-1 and TRBJ2-7; 9 nucleotides agree with TRBD1. Trimming took 0 bases from V and 2 from J; bases not matched to a gene: 3. In germline, CDR1 is SGHRS, CDR2 YFSETQ. The CDR3 consists of 15 residues. DNA for the CDR3: TGCGCCAGCAGCTTGGTGACAGGGGGAGCCTACGAGCAGTACTTC. This translates into CASSLVTGGAYEQYF.

This chain uses TRBV3-1 (or the pseudogene TRBV3-2) with TRBJ2-1, with D unclear. The CDR3 totals 15 residues. Looked up from germline, CDR1 is LGHDT and CDR2 is YNNKEL (reference sequence). V dropped 1 base and J dropped 2 bases, with 9 bases sitting between them. The chain's CDR3 is CASSQGLPTYNEQFF. DNA of the CDR3: TGTGCCAGCAGCCAAGGACTCCCTACCTACAATGAGCAGTTCTTC.

The chain links TRBV3-1 (or the pseudogene TRBV3-2) to TRBJ2-3, with 9 bases that match TRBD2. The CDR3 loop spans 15 amino acids. Germline CDR1 is LGHDT and CDR2 is YNNKEL (reference sequence). Unmatched junction bases numbered 8, after V lost 5 bases and J lost 5 bases. CDR3 sequence (DNA): TGTGCCAGCAGCTCCCTAGCGGGAAGGGGAGATACGCAGTATTTT. The encoded protein is CASSSLAGRGDTQYF.

CDR3 amino acids: CASRDSGGTDTQYF. DNA for the CDR3: TGTGCCAGCCGGGACAGCGGGGGAACAGATACGCAGTATTTT. The rearrangement links TRBV19 to TRBJ2-3; perhaps TRBD2 as D (8 bases). Germline V gene lookup returns CDR1 LNHDA and CDR2 SQIVND (reference sequence). The CDR3 extends over 14 amino acids. V was pared by 9 bases and J by 3 bases, with 16 bases between.

The V call is TRBV29-1, the J call TRBJ2-7; 8 nucleotides line up with TRBD1. Germline CDR1 reads SQVTM; CDR2 reads ANQGSEA. There are 13 residues in the CDR3. V lost 1 base, J lost 5 bases, and 4 bases stayed unmatched. For the CDR3, the DNA is TGCAGCGTTGAAGGGACAGGGCCGAACGAGCAGTACTTC. Protein product: CSVEGTGPNEQYF.

The V gene is TRBV2, the J gene TRBJ2-7; D gene ambiguous. Germline-derived CDR1 and CDR2 are SNHLY and FYNNEI. The CDR3 consists of 11 residues. V was shortened by 3 bases and J by 11 bases, with 11 bases between the two germline ends. CDR3 coding DNA: TGTGCCAGCAGTGATTACTCACCGGAGTACTTC. This sequence encodes CASSDYSPEYF.

Only a few counts were recorded for this clone. The rearrangement uses TRBV19 and TRBJ2-2, with D perhaps matching TRBD1 (5 bases). The CDR3 contains 17 residues. Germline CDR1 and CDR2: LNHDA and SQIVND (reference sequence). V lost 3 bases to trimming and J lost 1 base, with 15 bases between them. The CDR3 sequence is CASSIGVQGLNTGELFF. The CDR3 DNA sequence: TGTGCCAGTAGTATTGGAGTGCAGGGTTTGAACACCGGGGAGCTGTTTTTT. The entire variable domain, with the rest obtained from reference TRBV19 and TRBJ2-2, is as follows: DGGITQSPKYLFRKEGQNVTLSCEQNLNHDAMYWYRQDPGQGLRLIYYSQIVNDFQKGDIAEGYSVSREKKESFPLTVTSAQKNPTAFYLCASSIGVQGLNTGELFFGEGSRLTVL.

This clone has more than one count but fewer than ten. The rearrangement links TRBV24-1 to TRBJ2-1; possibly TRBD2 for D (5 bases). Trimming pared 4 bases from V and 4 bases from J, leaving 13 bases between. The length of the CDR3 is 15 residues. CDR1 and CDR2 from the germline V gene are KGHDR and SFDVKD. In DNA, the CDR3 is TGTGCCACCAGTGACCGAGGGTGGGGTTACAATGAGCAGTTCTTC. Protein: CATSDRGWGYNEQFF.

The chain uses TRBV27 and TRBJ2-1; TRBD1 agrees at 7 bases. The J segment lost 1 base and the V segment lost 5 bases, leaving 8 bases of the junction unmatched. This CDR3 is built from 16 residues. Germline V gene lookup returns CDR1 MNHEY and CDR2 SMNVEV (reference sequence). DNA for the CDR3: TGTGCCAGCAGTCTCAGGGGGACGGAGTCCTACAATGAGCAGTTCTTC. Translated, it gives CASSLRGTESYNEQFF.

V is TRBV30 and J is TRBJ2-7, with a possible D match to TRBD2 (7 bases). The germline gives CDR1 GTSNPN, CDR2 SVGIG (reference sequence). V was clipped by 5 bases and J by 7 bases, with 18 bases between them. This CDR3 is 13 amino acids long. The chain's CDR3 is CAWATGGGGEQYF. Written as DNA, the CDR3 is TGTGCCTGGGCCACGGGGGGAGGGGGTGAGCAGTACTTC.

The rearrangement joins TRBV28 to TRBJ1-2; TRBD1 matches 7 bases. Germline-derived CDR1 and CDR2 are MDHEN and SYDVKM. V was pared by 4 bases and J by 3 bases, with 8 bases of the junction left unmatched. The CDR3 runs to 15 residues. CDR3 protein: CASSSPTGSDYGYTF. Written as DNA, the CDR3 is TGTGCCAGCAGTTCGCCGACAGGGTCCGACTATGGCTACACCTTC.

The chain employs TRBV7-2 and TRBJ2-3; D is perhaps TRBD2 (5 bases). Trimming removed 5 bases at V and 2 bases at J, with 14 bases between. This CDR3 is built from 15 residues. In germline, CDR1 is SGHTA, CDR2 FQGNSA. CDR3 coding DNA: TGTGCCAGCAGCGGGATAAGCGGAAACACAGATACGCAGTATTTT. Its translation: CASSGISGNTDTQYF.

V gene TRBV19 combines with J gene TRBJ2-2; no clear D. V lost 3 bases and J lost 0, with 11 bases in between. From germline, CDR1 is LNHDA and CDR2 SQIVND (reference sequence). This CDR3 has 16 amino acids. CDR3 region: CASSIIVTSNTGELFF. In DNA form, the CDR3 reads TGTGCCAGTAGTATTATCGTTACTTCGAACACCGGGGAGCTGTTTTTT.

This chain connects TRBV6-5 to TRBJ2-7, with TRBD1 matching over 7 bases. The CDR3 loop spans 15 amino acids. Germline V gene data show CDR1 as MNHEY and CDR2 as SVGAGI. Trimming took 6 bases from V and 0 from J; bases not matched to a gene: 8. The CDR3 region has the DNA TGTGCCAGCAGGCTCCGGGACAGAAGCTCCTACGAGCAGTACTTC. Translation: CASRLRDRSSYEQYF.

V is TRBV4-1 and J is TRBJ2-3; D gene uncertain. Per germline, CDR1 MGHRA and CDR2 YSYEKL. The V gene lost 4 bases and the J gene lost 2 bases, with 16 bases spanning the gap. CDR3 length: 16 residues. The DNA for the CDR3 is TGCGCCAGCAGCCTAGTTTACGAGCGAAACACAGATACGCAGTATTTT. As protein: CASSLVYERNTDTQYF.

V is TRBV28 and J is TRBJ1-2; D gene uncertain. The V gene's germline CDR1 is MDHEN and CDR2 SYDVKM. Trimming left V 3 bases short and J 3 bases short, with 14 bases between. CDR3 length: 15 residues. The CDR3 DNA follows: TGTGCCAGCAGTTTCTCTGGGCAACAAGACTATGGCTACACCTTC. Protein: CASSFSGQQDYGYTF.

V and J are TRBV9 and TRBJ2-3, with a possible D match to TRBD2 (5 bases). This CDR3 spans 14 amino acids. Germline V CDR1 and CDR2: SGDLS, YYNGEE. Trimming pared 3 bases from V and 1 base from J, leaving 9 bases between. Here the CDR3 reads CASSARTGTDTQYF. CDR3 DNA: TGTGCCAGCAGCGCAAGGACTGGCACAGATACGCAGTATTTT.